A single sample gave rise to the 30 T cell receptor beta chains below, sequenced in a study of shared clonotypes between healthy human individuals. The table came from immunoSEQ multiplex PCR; TCRdb's copy has only in-frame clones and leaves some out. The sample includes over a million clones, about 96% of them seen just once. The sequenced material came from naive CD4+ T cells sorted from blood. Subset noted: CD45RA+ positively selected. These receptors were taken from a man aged 30-40 years in good health.

This clone was found a few times. This sample includes further DNA sequences coding for the same CDR3. The rearrangement uses TRBV6-4 and TRBJ2-7; no definite D call. V was pared by 2 bases and J by 3 bases, with 2 bases between. Germline V CDR1 and CDR2: MRHNA, SNTAGT. CDR3 length: 11 amino acids. CDR3 in DNA: TGTGCCAGCAGTGACGGCTACGAGCAGTACTTC. Protein sequence: CASSDGYEQYF.

This sequence joins TRBV7-8 and TRBJ2-4; the match to TRBD2 covers 7 bases. Germline CDR1 reads SGHVS; CDR2 reads FQNEAQ. There are 17 residues in the CDR3. J gave up 4 bases and V 4 bases, and 13 bases lay outside the gene matches. CDR3 sequence reads: CASSYLTRGSTKNIQYF. CDR3 nucleotides: TGTGCCAGCAGCTACTTGACTCGCGGGAGCACGAAAAACATTCAGTACTTC.

The rearrangement links TRBV6-5 to TRBJ1-4; D possibly corresponds to TRBD1 (6 bases). The CDR3 sequence is 14 residues long. V lost 4 bases and J lost 7, with 13 bases in between. Germline loops: CDR1 MNHEY, CDR2 SVGAGI. CDR3 loop: CASSFTTGREKLFF. CDR3 coding DNA: TGTGCCAGCAGTTTTACAACAGGGCGTGAAAAACTGTTTTTT.

The chain carries TRBV18 and TRBJ1-5; D is ambiguous. This CDR3 is built from 16 residues. Germline V gene data show CDR1 as KGHSH and CDR2 as LQKENI. Trimming left V 2 bases short and J 1 base short, with 12 bases between. This chain's CDR3 is CASSPTVGQSNQPQHF. The CDR3 region has the DNA TGTGCCAGCTCACCAACGGTTGGGCAGAGCAATCAGCCCCAGCATTTT.

The chain is built from TRBV7-9 and TRBJ1-3; D is ambiguous. V gave up 3 bases and J gave up 2 bases, with 8 bases separating them. The CDR3 is 14 amino acids. Per the germline V gene, CDR1 is SEHNR and CDR2 is FQNEAQ (reference sequence). CDR3 in amino acids: CASSLSAPGNTIYF. As DNA, the CDR3 is TGTGCCAGCAGCTTGTCTGCCCCTGGAAACACCATATATTTT.

V and J are TRBV5-4 and TRBJ2-1; no clear D. V lost 3 bases, J lost 3 bases, and 13 bases lay in between. The length of the CDR3 is 15 residues. Germline CDR1 is SGHNT and CDR2 is YYREEE (reference sequence). The CDR3 nucleotides read TGTGCCAGCAGCTCGCCGCGTGGAGTCTACAATGAGCAGTTCTTC. Translation: CASSSPRGVYNEQFF. Using reference TRBV5-4 and TRBJ2-1 for the parts outside the CDR3, the full variable domain is ETGVTQSPTHLIKTRGQQVTLRCSSQSGHNTVSWYQQALGQGPQFIFQYYREEENGRGNFPPRFSGLQFPNYSSELNVNALELDDSALYLCASSSPRGVYNEQFFGPGTRLTVL.

About this clone itself: The same CDR3 arises from other DNA sequences in this sample as well. This chain links TRBV28 with TRBJ1-4, with D possibly matching TRBD1 (5 bases). Germline CDR1 reads MDHEN; CDR2 reads SYDVKM. Trimming stripped 4 bases from V and 5 bases from J, with 8 bases between. The CDR3 sequence is 13 residues long. The CDR3 coding sequence is TGTGCCAGCAGTTGGGGGGGAAATGAAAAACTGTTTTTT. Translation gives CASSWGGNEKLFF.

This clone is a singleton in its sample. This chain links TRBV28 with TRBJ1-4, with D possibly being TRBD1 (5 bases). The CDR3 contains 14 residues. Germline V gene sequence: CDR1 MDHEN, CDR2 SYDVKM. V was trimmed by 6 bases and J by 7 bases, leaving 15 bases between them. CDR3 nucleotides: TGTGCCAGCAGCGGGACGCCAGAGGGTGAAAAACTGTTTTTT. It is translated as CASSGTPEGEKLFF.

The chain employs TRBV5-1 and TRBJ2-7; a weak D match, TRBD2 (6 bases). There are 15 residues in the CDR3. V dropped 4 bases and J dropped 2 bases, with 16 bases sitting between them. The germline V gene encodes CDR1 SGHRS and CDR2 YFSETQ. The DNA for the CDR3 is TGCGCCAGCAGCCCTAGCCCCCCGGGAGCCTACGAGCAGTACTTC. This codes for CASSPSPPGAYEQYF.

CDR3 in amino acids: CASNGLAGVVQFF. The CDR3 DNA follows: TGTGCCAGCAATGGACTAGCGGGAGTGGTGCAGTTCTTC. V gene TRBV6-1 combines with J gene TRBJ2-1, with 13 bases fitting TRBD2. The CDR3 is 13 residues long. Unmatched junction bases numbered 6, after V lost 7 bases and J lost 12 bases. Looked up from germline, CDR1 is MNHNS and CDR2 is SASEGT.

In regard to this clone: The same CDR3 can be traced to other DNA sequences in this sample. The chain joins TRBV7-2 to TRBJ1-5, with 7 bases matching TRBD1. With 5 bases clipped from V and 4 bases from J, the junction kept 8 bases outside the gene matches. This CDR3 has 15 residues. The germline V gene has CDR1 SGHTA and CDR2 FQGNSA. Here the CDR3 reads CASSLRQGGNQPQHF. DNA of the CDR3: TGTGCCAGCAGCCTTCGACAGGGAGGGAATCAGCCCCAGCATTTT.

This rearrangement joins TRBV5-6 to TRBJ2-3; 11 nucleotides line up with TRBD2. Per the germline V gene, CDR1 is SGHDT and CDR2 is YYEEEE. Losses at the gene ends were 4 bases for V and 2 bases for J; bases not matched to a gene: 3. This CDR3 is 15 amino acids long. The CDR3: CASSPLAGVTDTQYF. The DNA of the CDR3 is TGTGCCAGCAGCCCACTAGCGGGAGTCACAGATACGCAGTATTTT.

The chain joins TRBV6-1 to TRBJ2-1; possibly TRBD2 for D (5 bases). From germline, CDR1 is MNHNS and CDR2 SASEGT. The ends were cut back, 7 bases at V and 7 bases at J, with 17 bases in the middle. This CDR3 contains 14 residues. DNA for the CDR3: TGTGCCAGCACGGGAAGGGCGGATTTTAATGAGCAGTTCTTC. Translation: CASTGRADFNEQFF.

The genes are TRBV19 and TRBJ2-5; D is tentatively TRBD1 or TRBD2 (5 bases each). This CDR3 is built from 11 residues. Germline V gene data show CDR1 as LNHDA and CDR2 as SQIVND (reference sequence). Written as DNA, the CDR3 is TGTGCAACGGGACGGCCGGAGACCCAGTACTTC. Translating it yields CATGRPETQYF.

The V and J genes are TRBV7-9 and TRBJ2-3; TRBD2 aligns across 7 bases. There are 15 residues in the CDR3. Looked up from germline, CDR1 is SEHNR and CDR2 is FQNEAQ (reference sequence). Trimming cost V 2 bases and J 2 bases; bases outside gene matches: 4. CDR3 DNA: TGTGCCAGCAGCTTACGCGGGAGTTACACAGATACGCAGTATTTT. Translation: CASSLRGSYTDTQYF.

The chain recombines TRBV25-1 with TRBJ2-5, with 9 bases lining up with TRBD2. The CDR3 sequence is 15 residues long. J lost 5 bases, V lost 6 bases, and 10 bases had no gene match. Per the germline V gene, CDR1 is MGHDK and CDR2 is SYGVNS. The CDR3 spells CASSPHSGGSETQYF. The CDR3 DNA is TGTGCCAGCAGCCCACACAGCGGGGGGTCGGAGACCCAGTACTTC.

The chain employs TRBV5-1 and TRBJ2-1; 9 bases match TRBD1. Germline V gene data show CDR1 as SGHRS and CDR2 as YFSETQ. J was trimmed by 0 bases and V by 4 bases; bases with no gene match: 8. The length of the CDR3 is 17 residues. The CDR3 loop is CASSRQGVDNSYNEQFF. CDR3 bases: TGCGCCAGCAGCAGACAGGGGGTGGACAACTCCTACAATGAGCAGTTCTTC.

With respect to this clone: The sample has other DNA sequences that encode this CDR3 too. The chain has TRBV5-1 and TRBJ2-7; D gene ambiguous. The CDR3 consists of 13 residues. V lost 0 bases, J lost 4 bases, and 8 bases lay in between. Looked up from germline, CDR1 is SGHRS and CDR2 is YFSETQ. CDR3 amino acids: CASSLEVAYEQYF. The CDR3 nucleotides are TGCGCCAGCAGCTTGGAAGTCGCTTACGAGCAGTACTTC.

This clone came up once. As DNA, the CDR3 is TGTGCCAGCAGCCCCCTAGCCTACCCGGGCGAGCAGTTCTTC. Translated: CASSPLAYPGEQFF. V usage is TRBV14 and J usage is TRBJ2-1, with a weak D call TRBD2 (5 bases). CDR1 is SGHDN, CDR2 FVKESK, per germline. The CDR3 extends over 14 amino acids. Trimming took off 4 bases at V and 10 bases at J, with 17 bases between the two ends.

V is TRBV10-3 and J is TRBJ1-3, with D tentatively TRBD1 (5 bases). V was trimmed by 6 bases and J by 0 bases, leaving 6 bases between them. The CDR3 contains 13 residues. Germline loops: CDR1 ENHRY, CDR2 SYGVKD. The CDR3 here is CAIRDISGNTIYF. In nucleotides, the CDR3 is TGTGCCATCAGGGACATCTCTGGAAACACCATATATTTT.

The V call is TRBV7-6, the J call TRBJ2-7, with unresolved D. Germline V gene lookup returns CDR1 SGHVS and CDR2 FNYEAQ. This CDR3 contains 15 residues. The V end was cut by 1 base, the J end by 0 bases, with 10 bases between. The CDR3 coding sequence is TGTGCCAGCAGCTTAGGTCAGGTGAGCTCCTACGAGCAGTACTTC. It specifies CASSLGQVSSYEQYF.

V is TRBV9 and J is TRBJ2-5; 7 bases fit TRBD1. The DNA end is more similar to TRBJ2-7, so the J call may be wrong. Germline V gene sequence: CDR1 SGDLS, CDR2 YYNGEE. The length of the CDR3 is 12 residues. CDR3 in DNA: TGTGCCGCATCGACAGGGCTGAACGAGCAGTACTTC. Residues: CAASTGLNEQYF.

The V gene is TRBV19, the J gene TRBJ2-1; possibly TRBD2 for D (6 bases). The CDR3 totals 12 residues. V lost 1 base to trimming and J lost 10 bases, with 8 bases between them. Germline CDR1 is LNHDA and CDR2 is SQIVND (reference sequence). The chain's CDR3 is CASSIGGGEQFF. The CDR3 DNA follows: TGTGCCAGTAGTATAGGAGGAGGGGAGCAGTTCTTC.

V usage is TRBV7-3 and J usage is TRBJ2-3, with a tentative D call TRBD1 (6 bases). Germline assignment: CDR1 SGHTA and CDR2 FQGTGA. The CDR3 is 14 amino acids. Trimming stripped 5 bases from V and 4 bases from J, with 13 bases between. CDR3 nucleotide sequence: TGTGCCAGCAGCAAACAGGGCTCGTCAGATACGCAGTATTTT. This translates into CASSKQGSSDTQYF.

The chain has TRBV15 and TRBJ2-7; 11 bases map to TRBD2. The CDR3 has 15 residues. CDR1 is LNHNV and CDR2 is YYDKDF in the germline V gene (reference sequence). J gave up 7 bases and V 1 base, and 6 bases lay outside the gene matches. The CDR3 region is CATSRGPSGRSEQYF. The CDR3 nucleotides read TGTGCCACCAGCAGAGGTCCTAGCGGGAGGTCGGAGCAGTACTTC.

The CDR3 coding sequence is TGTGCCACAACATACCCGGGAGGGCAGCCCCAGCATTTT. This encodes CATTYPGGQPQHF. The gene calls are TRBV27 and TRBJ1-5; D gene uncertain. There are 13 residues in the CDR3. The germline CDR1 and CDR2 sequences are MNHEY and SMNVEV (reference sequence). V dropped 10 bases and J dropped 7 bases, with 17 bases sitting between them.

With respect to this clone: At the DNA level, this CDR3 is encoded by other sequences in the same sample as well. CDR3 coding DNA: TGTGCCAGCAGCGTAGGCGACAGACAGCCCCAGCATTTT. Its protein product is CASSVGDRQPQHF. The chain joins TRBV9 to TRBJ1-5; tentative D call: TRBD1 (5 bases). Trimming pared 0 bases from V and 7 bases from J, leaving 8 bases between. Germline CDR1 and CDR2: SGDLS and YYNGEE. CDR3 size: 13 residues.

The chain joins TRBV5-5 to TRBJ2-7; 10 nucleotides align to TRBD1. The junction had 9 bases not matched to a gene; V was cut back by 3 bases and J by 6 bases. The germline V gene encodes CDR1 SGHKS and CDR2 YYEKEE (reference sequence). The CDR3 has 15 amino acids. This CDR3 is CASSSTGTGDSEQYF. The CDR3 DNA is TGTGCCAGCAGCTCTACCGGGACAGGGGACAGCGAGCAGTACTTC.

To note about this clone: Sequence at one end of the junction differs from germline and may be a read error. In nucleotides, the CDR3 is TGTGCTAGCAGCTTAGGGACAGGGATCTACGAGCAGTACTTC. It encodes CASSLGTGIYEQYF. This sequence joins TRBV7-7 and TRBJ2-7; TRBD1 agrees at 9 bases. The CDR3 has 14 residues. Germline V gene sequence: CDR1 SSHAT, CDR2 FNYEAQ (reference sequence).

This clone was recorded only once. The rearrangement links TRBV25-1 to TRBJ2-5; D unresolved. Germline V gives CDR1 MGHDK, CDR2 SYGVNS. This CDR3 contains 14 residues. Trimming shortened V by 2 bases and J by 2 bases, and 9 bases separated the two germline ends. The CDR3 loop is CASSEQTPQETQYF. CDR3 coding DNA: TGTGCCAGCAGTGAACAGACACCTCAAGAGACCCAGTACTTC.